The 2 T cell receptor beta chains presented below share a single source sample, sequenced in a study of molecular identifiers for immune sequencing clone quantification. Each CDR3 protein is one row after TCRdb ran MiXCR on the PCR reads. The sample lists about 630,000 distinct CDR3 sequences, roughly 23% occurring once. The material sequenced was naive CD8+ T cells from blood, with Jurkat cell RNA spiked in. Subset given: FACS-sorted CD8+CD4-CCR7+CD45RA+ naive T cells. The receptors derive from a human donor in good health. Some libraries in this study had Jurkat cell RNA spiked in.

This clonotype has ten or more counts. The CDR3 DNA reads as TGTGCCAGCACCATTCTGGGAACTGAAGCTTTCTTT. This sequence encodes CASTILGTEAFF. The chain employs TRBV6-2 or TRBV6-3 and TRBJ1-1; D gene unclear. CDR1 is MNHEY and CDR2 is SVGEGT in the germline V gene. This CDR3 spans 12 amino acids. Trimming removed 7 bases from V and 5 bases from J, with 11 bases in between.

This clonotype is a singleton in its sample. A read error is possible here, since a much larger clone lies one base away. Likely a read error: the CDR3 ends without its conserved phenylalanine or tryptophan. The J gene is TRBJ2-3, the V gene TRBV30; D unresolved. The CDR3 runs to 13 residues. Germline lookup yields CDR1 GTSNPN and CDR2 SVGIG (reference sequence). Trimming removed 0 bases at V and 2 bases at J, with 6 bases between. CDR3 amino acids: CAWSVVVTDTQYY. The CDR3 bases are TGTGCCTGGAGTGTAGTAGTCACAGATACGCAGTATTAT.